A selection of T cell receptor beta chains follows, all from one sample in a study of cytomegalovirus exposure and HLA in healthy donors. Some clones are missing from TCRdb's copy, which holds only in-frame ones; the method was immunoSEQ multiplex PCR. Seen here are some 190,000 clones, about four fifths observed once, and the top ten hold approximately 4.8%. The sequencing input was PBMCs. All receptors derive from a man between 25 and 39 years old in good health and CMV-seropositive. The CDR3 runs from the conserved cysteine through the conserved F or W. Each record gives: J gene, clone size, CDR3 length, D gene, V gene, CDR3 DNA, CDR3 protein. The D gene is left open where the match is weak. A row's size may be missing; if present it is once, few, many or a size class.

J gene: TRBJ1-1
clone size: -
CDR3 length: 14
D gene: TRBD1
V gene: TRBV9
CDR3 DNA: TGTGCCAGCAGCGTAGAAGGGGGCGCGACTGAAGCTTTCTTT
CDR3 protein: CASSVEGGATEAFF

J gene: TRBJ2-5
clone size: -
CDR3 length: 14
D gene: -
V gene: TRBV6-5
CDR3 DNA: TGTGCCAGCAGTAACGGGGTCGGGGGTGAGACCCAGTACTTC
CDR3 protein: CASSNGVGGETQYF

J gene: TRBJ1-3
clone size: -
CDR3 length: 13
D gene: -
V gene: TRBV9
CDR3 DNA: TGTGCCAGCAGCCCCAGCGAGGGAAACACCATATATTTT
CDR3 protein: CASSPSEGNTIYF

J gene: TRBJ1-4
clone size: -
CDR3 length: 14
D gene: -
V gene: TRBV28
CDR3 DNA: TGTGCCAGCAGTTTAGCAGGGCTGGGCGAAAAACTGTTTTTT
CDR3 protein: CASSLAGLGEKLFF

J gene: TRBJ1-1
clone size: few
CDR3 length: 14
D gene: -
V gene: TRBV5-1
CDR3 DNA: TGCGCCAGCAGCTTGGGACAGGTCGACACTGAAGCTTTCTTT
CDR3 protein: CASSLGQVDTEAFF

J gene: TRBJ2-4
clone size: -
CDR3 length: 17
D gene: -
V gene: TRBV5-1
CDR3 DNA: TGCGCCAGCAGCTTGGTGGCAGGGTTACTTGCCAAAAACATTCAGTACTTC
CDR3 protein: CASSLVAGLLAKNIQYF

J gene: TRBJ1-4
clone size: -
CDR3 length: 15
D gene: TRBD1
V gene: TRBV30
CDR3 DNA: TGTGCCTGGAGTGTTTTCCAGGGGGCAGGGGAAAAACTGTTTTTT
CDR3 protein: CAWSVFQGAGEKLFF

J gene: TRBJ2-2
clone size: once
CDR3 length: 17
D gene: -
V gene: TRBV9
CDR3 DNA: TGTGCCAGCAGCGTAGAGGGGCACACGGGGAACACCGGGGAGCTGTTTTTT
CDR3 protein: CASSVEGHTGNTGELFF

J gene: TRBJ1-1
clone size: once
CDR3 length: 13
D gene: -
V gene: TRBV7-9
CDR3 DNA: TGTGCCAGCAGCCCCGCGGGGGCCACTGAAGCTTTCTTT
CDR3 protein: CASSPAGATEAFF

J gene: TRBJ1-5
clone size: -
CDR3 length: 13
D gene: -
V gene: TRBV10-3
CDR3 DNA: TGTGCCATCAGTGGCCAAACTAATCAGCCCCAGCATTTT
CDR3 protein: CAISGQTNQPQHF

J gene: TRBJ2-3
clone size: once
CDR3 length: 16
D gene: TRBD2
V gene: TRBV11-2
CDR3 DNA: TGTGCCAGCAGCTTAGGGGCTAGCGGAAGCACAGATACGCAGTATTTT
CDR3 protein: CASSLGASGSTDTQYF

J gene: TRBJ2-7
clone size: -
CDR3 length: 14
D gene: TRBD1
V gene: TRBV5-4
CDR3 DNA: TGTGCCAGCAGATTGGACAGGGGAAGGGACGAGCAGTACTTC
CDR3 protein: CASRLDRGRDEQYF

J gene: TRBJ2-1
clone size: -
CDR3 length: 20
D gene: TRBD2
V gene: TRBV5-4
CDR3 DNA: TGTGCCAGCAGCGCCTACCTAGCGGGTGAAACCTACAGCTCCTACAATGAGCAGTTCTTC
CDR3 protein: CASSAYLAGETYSSYNEQFF

J gene: TRBJ1-1
clone size: -
CDR3 length: 15
D gene: -
V gene: TRBV28
CDR3 DNA: TGTGCCAGCAGTCCGCCGGGCCACAGGCGCACTGAAGCTTTCTTT
CDR3 protein: CASSPPGHRRTEAFF

J gene: TRBJ2-7
clone size: -
CDR3 length: 13
D gene: TRBD2
V gene: TRBV19
CDR3 DNA: TGTGCCTCCCGAGCGGGAGGCACCTACGAGCAGTACTTC
CDR3 protein: CASRAGGTYEQYF

J gene: TRBJ2-5
clone size: once
CDR3 length: 13
D gene: -
V gene: TRBV5-4
CDR3 DNA: TGTGCCAGCAGCTTCCCCGGGACTGAGACCCAGTACTTC
CDR3 protein: CASSFPGTETQYF

J gene: TRBJ2-3
clone size: -
CDR3 length: 15
D gene: TRBD2
V gene: TRBV9
CDR3 DNA: TGTGCCAGCAGCCAGGAGGGACTACAGGCAGATACGCAGTATTTT
CDR3 protein: CASSQEGLQADTQYF

J gene: TRBJ1-6
clone size: -
CDR3 length: 14
D gene: -
V gene: TRBV7-9
CDR3 DNA: TGTGCCAGCAGCTTAGTAAACCCGGGGTCACCCCTCCACTTT
CDR3 protein: CASSLVNPGSPLHF

J gene: TRBJ1-5
clone size: -
CDR3 length: 17
D gene: -
V gene: TRBV27
CDR3 DNA: TGTGCCAGCAGTTTATATGGGGCAGATTATAGCAATCAGCCCCAGCATTTT
CDR3 protein: CASSLYGADYSNQPQHF

J gene: TRBJ1-6
clone size: once
CDR3 length: 14
D gene: -
V gene: TRBV5-6
CDR3 DNA: TGTGCCAGCAGCCCGACAGGAATTAATTCACCCCTCCACTTT
CDR3 protein: CASSPTGINSPLHF

J gene: TRBJ1-2
clone size: -
CDR3 length: 14
D gene: TRBD1
V gene: TRBV6-4
CDR3 DNA: TGTGCCAGCCCTGGACAGGGTCTACCTCATGGCTACACCTTC
CDR3 protein: CASPGQGLPHGYTF

J gene: TRBJ1-1
clone size: -
CDR3 length: 19
D gene: TRBD1
V gene: TRBV7-9
CDR3 DNA: TGTTCCAGCAGCTTAGTGCGGGACAGACTACTCTTCTCGAACACTGAAGCTTTCTTT
CDR3 protein: CSSSLVRDRLLFSNTEAFF